This TCR beta chain emerged from a study of regulatory T cells in long-lasting Graves disease. Arm-PCR with iRepertoire HTBI primers amplified the CDR3 regions for these TCR beta libraries. TCRdb passed the multiplex PCR reads through MiXCR, listing each CDR3 protein once. The data hold over 500,000 distinct CDR3 sequences, with approximately 16% observed a single time. The CDR3 has 13 residues. Germline CDR1 and CDR2: SGHTA and FQGTGA. V lost 6 bases to trimming and J lost 8 bases, with 15 bases between them. Time point in this sample: newly diagnosed GD, antithyroid drugs for less than 3 months. RNA extracted from PBMCs served as the sequencing template. This clonotype was found many times. These same data were also listed under a study on T cells in Graves' hyperthyroidism and ophthalmopathy.

This sequence originates from a man aged 18 to 35 with Graves disease. This material consisted of peripheral blood mononuclear cells (PBMCs), taken at new diagnosis, from a patient treated with antithyroid drugs. This rearrangement joins TRBV7-3 to TRBJ2-3, with TRBD2 as a possible D gene (6 bases). In DNA form, the CDR3 reads TGTGCCAGCAGTCCAGGGACTGGGGGTACGCAGTATTTT. Its translation is CASSPGTGGTQYF.